Listed here are 16 T cell receptor beta chains from one sample, sequenced in a study of shared clonotypes between healthy human individuals. CD8 cells regarded as naive lacked CD45RO, were positively chosen for CCR7, and omitted terminally differentiated effector memory CD45RA+ cells. The repertoire was sequenced with immunoSEQ multiplex PCR; TCRdb's copy has only in-frame clones and lacks some. The sample includes more than 2 million clones, 85% to 95% seen only once; the top ten take roughly 1.7%. The sequenced sample was naive CD8+ T cells from PBMCs. Receptors were obtained from a man between 18 and 29 years old in good health. Some clones in this sample may be carry-over from other donors' samples.

This chain links TRBV19 with TRBJ2-1, with D possibly TRBD1 on 5 matching bases. With 3 bases removed from V and 4 bases from J, the gap between germline ends came to 13 bases. CDR3 length: 15 residues. The germline gives CDR1 LNHDA, CDR2 SQIVND (reference sequence). CDR3 sequence reads: CASSMSGRVYNEQFF. DNA for the CDR3: TGTGCCAGTAGTATGTCTGGCAGGGTATACAATGAGCAGTTCTTC.

The V call is TRBV6-1, the J call TRBJ1-3; D unclear. Looked up from germline, CDR1 is MNHNS and CDR2 is SASEGT. This CDR3 spans 13 amino acids. V gave up 3 bases and J gave up 4 bases, with 7 bases separating them. CDR3 amino acids: CASSDRNGNTIYF. The CDR3 region has the DNA TGTGCCAGCAGTGACAGGAACGGAAACACCATATATTTT.

The chain carries TRBV6-5 and TRBJ1-1; a possible D gene is TRBD1 (6 bases). The V and J ends lost 5 bases and 5 bases respectively, with 15 bases between them. Germline-derived CDR1 and CDR2 are MNHEY and SVGAGI. The CDR3 contains 14 residues. The CDR3 bases are TGTGCCAGCAGTCTCCCGGGGGCATTTACTGAAGCTTTCTTT. As protein: CASSLPGAFTEAFF.

Concerning this clone itself: The sample contains more than one DNA sequence encoding this CDR3. The chain employs TRBV5-1 and TRBJ2-1; 11 bases match TRBD2. CDR1 is SGHRS and CDR2 is YFSETQ in the germline V gene. Germline trimming cut 0 bases from V and 6 bases from J; bases unmatched to any gene: 5. This CDR3 spans 16 amino acids. CDR3 sequence: CASSLARTSGSNEQFF. The CDR3 nucleotides read TGCGCCAGCAGCTTGGCCCGAACTAGCGGGAGCAATGAGCAGTTCTTC.

The chain has TRBV6-1 and TRBJ1-5, with D possibly TRBD1 on 5 matching bases. The length of the CDR3 is 16 residues. The V gene lost 1 base and the J gene lost 3 bases, with 13 bases spanning the gap. The germline CDR1 and CDR2 sequences are MNHNS and SASEGT. The CDR3 sequence is CASSEGPRQLNQPQHF. For the CDR3, the DNA is TGTGCCAGCAGTGAAGGTCCGCGACAGCTCAATCAGCCCCAGCATTTT.

The chain employs TRBV27 and TRBJ1-4; D unresolved. Germline CDR1 and CDR2: MNHEY and SMNVEV (reference sequence). The CDR3 has 13 amino acids. The V end was cut by 5 bases, the J end by 6 bases, with 10 bases between. The CDR3 sequence: CASSLRSHEKLFF. CDR3 bases: TGTGCCAGCAGTCTCCGTAGCCATGAAAAACTGTTTTTT.

The chain couples TRBV27 to TRBJ1-5; D possibly corresponds to TRBD1 (6 bases). Germline V CDR1 and CDR2: MNHEY, SMNVEV (reference sequence). Deletions cut 4 bases from V and 1 base from J, with 11 bases between. CDR3 length equals 15 residues. The chain's CDR3 is CASSSYRESNQPQHF. The CDR3 coding sequence is TGTGCCAGCAGTTCATACAGGGAAAGCAATCAGCCCCAGCATTTT.

The genes are TRBV10-1 and TRBJ2-3; D gene uncertain. The V end lost 1 base, the J end lost 4 bases, and 15 bases lay between the germline ends. CDR3 length equals 16 residues. The germline V gene encodes CDR1 WNHNN and CDR2 SYGVQD (reference sequence). The CDR3 loop is CASSEFGESAPDTQYF. CDR3 bases: TGCGCCAGCAGTGAGTTTGGGGAATCCGCCCCAGATACGCAGTATTTT.

The V and J genes are TRBV18 and TRBJ2-3, with 16 positions matching TRBD2. The CDR3 spans 24 residues. Germline CDR1 reads KGHSH; CDR2 reads LQKENI. V lost 3 bases and J lost 2; bases outside the gene matches: 23. The CDR3 DNA sequence: TGTGCCAGCTCACCCGGCTTACTCCAATCCGGGACTAGCGGGAGGGCCGCCCTCACAGATACGCAGTATTTT. This sequence encodes CASSPGLLQSGTSGRAALTDTQYF.

This clone has a single count. This rearrangement joins TRBV18 to TRBJ2-1, with D perhaps TRBD2 (7 bases). V lost 8 bases to trimming and J lost 6 bases, with 14 bases between them. The CDR3 runs to 13 residues. Germline lookup yields CDR1 KGHSH and CDR2 LQKENI. CDR3 in DNA: TGTGCCAGCCCTAAGCGGGACACCAATGAGCAGTTCTTC. Translation: CASPKRDTNEQFF.

This clone was recorded once. V and J are TRBV7-2 and TRBJ1-2; 9 bases match TRBD1. Germline assignment: CDR1 SGHTA and CDR2 FQGNSA. The CDR3 loop spans 16 amino acids. V was clipped by 5 bases and J by 4 bases; unmatched bases: 11. The CDR3 loop is CASSLEPGTGPYGYTF. The CDR3 region has the DNA TGTGCCAGCAGCCTCGAACCCGGGACAGGGCCCTATGGCTACACCTTC.

Notes on this clone: This specimen includes other DNA sequences encoding the same CDR3. The chain carries TRBV12-5 and TRBJ2-3; D uncertain. Per the germline V gene, CDR1 is LGHNT and CDR2 is FRNRAP. The V end lost 5 bases, the J end lost 1 base, and 1 base lay between the germline ends. The CDR3 totals 11 residues. The CDR3 DNA reads TGTGCTAGTGGTGGCACAGATACGCAGTATTTT. Protein sequence: CASGGTDTQYF.

The J gene is TRBJ2-1, the V gene TRBV9, with 10 bases that match TRBD2. CDR3 length: 14 residues. Looked up from germline, CDR1 is SGDLS and CDR2 is YYNGEE. Trimming cost V 4 bases and J 9 bases; bases outside gene matches: 7. The CDR3 nucleotides are TGTGCCAGCAGCATGAGCGGGAGGGCCGGTGAGCAGTTCTTC. Amino acids: CASSMSGRAGEQFF.

The chain couples TRBV11-1 to TRBJ2-5; 12 bases fit TRBD2. Germline CDR1 reads SGHAT; CDR2 reads FQDESV (reference sequence). With V trimmed by 5 bases and J by 2 bases, 3 bases remained unmatched. CDR3 length: 15 residues. The CDR3 here is CASSPSGGVQETQYF. Here the CDR3 DNA reads TGTGCCAGCAGCCCTAGCGGGGGGGTACAAGAGACCCAGTACTTC.

This clone was seen a single time. This chain joins TRBV9 and TRBJ2-1; a possible D gene is TRBD1 (5 bases). CDR3 size: 13 residues. Trimming took 3 bases from V and 9 from J, leaving 13 bases between them. Germline V gene lookup returns CDR1 SGDLS and CDR2 YYNGEE. The CDR3 protein is CASSDRAQGEQFF. In DNA form, the CDR3 reads TGTGCCAGCAGCGACCGGGCCCAGGGTGAGCAGTTCTTC.

V gene TRBV10-2 combines with J gene TRBJ2-7; TRBD2 matches 7 bases. Germline CDR1 is WSHSY and CDR2 is SAAADI. With 6 bases clipped from V and 7 bases from J, the junction kept 12 bases outside the gene matches. The CDR3 consists of 14 residues. The chain's CDR3 is CASSGTNPSLEQYF. The CDR3 nucleotides read TGCGCCAGCAGCGGGACTAACCCATCCCTGGAGCAGTACTTC.